These 12 T cell receptor beta chains share one sample of origin, sequenced in a study of cytomegalovirus exposure and HLA in healthy donors. 60 Vbeta and 13 Jbeta primers were used in PCR. The repertoire was sequenced with immunoSEQ multiplex PCR; TCRdb's copy has only in-frame clones and lacks some. The profile shows about 190,000 clones, 80% to 85% of them singletons. Sequenced input: PBMCs. Receptors were obtained from a man in his forties in good health and CMV-seropositive.

The chain carries TRBV6-6 and TRBJ1-1; D is undetermined. Germline V gene lookup returns CDR1 MNHNY and CDR2 SVGAGI (reference sequence). The ends were cut back, 5 bases at V and 3 bases at J, with 13 bases in the middle. CDR3 length equals 14 residues. CDR3 coding DNA: TGTGCCAGCAGTACCCCTGAGGGCTACACTGAAGCTTTCTTT. Translation: CASSTPEGYTEAFF.

This chain links TRBV19 with TRBJ1-1; D unclear. The germline gives CDR1 LNHDA, CDR2 SQIVND (reference sequence). V was pared by 0 bases and J by 2 bases, with 7 bases between. The CDR3 contains 14 residues. CDR3 region: CASSIDRFNTEAFF. As DNA, the CDR3 is TGTGCCAGTAGTATAGACAGGTTCAACACTGAAGCTTTCTTT.

The V gene is TRBV27, the J gene TRBJ1-5; TRBD1 might be the D (5 bases). Per the germline V gene, CDR1 is MNHEY and CDR2 is SMNVEV (reference sequence). This CDR3 has 18 amino acids. Trimming took off 4 bases at V and 0 bases at J, with 19 bases between the two ends. The CDR3 nucleotides are TGTGCCAGCAGTTCGAGAAGCGGGGGAAGGATTAGCAATCAGCCCCAGCATTTT. Protein: CASSSRSGGRISNQPQHF.

The genes are TRBV23-1 and TRBJ1-1; D not certain. TRBV23-1 is identified as an open reading frame with a role that is uncertain. Trimming stripped 7 bases from V and 1 base from J, with 13 bases between. The CDR3 loop spans 14 amino acids. The CDR3 here is CASNREGTNTEAFF. The CDR3 coding sequence is TGCGCCAGCAACCGGGAAGGAACGAACACTGAAGCTTTCTTT.

This clone was seen a single time. The chain employs TRBV7-6 and TRBJ2-1; 7 positions agree with TRBD1. The germline V gene has CDR1 SGHVS and CDR2 FNYEAQ. J lost 0 bases, V lost 2 bases, and 4 bases had no gene match. The CDR3 sequence is 16 residues long. Written as DNA, the CDR3 is TGTGCCAGCAGCTTACTACAGGGGAGCTCCTACAATGAGCAGTTCTTC. As protein: CASSLLQGSSYNEQFF.

J is TRBJ2-5 and V is TRBV27, with TRBD2 matching 7 bases. The junction had 8 bases not matched to a gene; V was cut back by 2 bases and J by 2 bases. From germline, CDR1 is MNHEY and CDR2 SMNVEV (reference sequence). This CDR3 has 16 amino acids. The CDR3 region is CASSLDGGSVQETQYF. DNA of the CDR3: TGTGCCAGCAGTTTAGACGGGGGGAGTGTTCAAGAGACCCAGTACTTC.

The chain combines TRBV23-1 with TRBJ2-7; D is possibly TRBD2 (5 bases). TRBV23-1 is an ORF, with its function uncertain. V gave up 5 bases and J gave up 0 bases, with 14 bases separating them. The length of the CDR3 is 15 residues. In DNA, the CDR3 is TGCGCCAGCAGTGAGGGTCCCCGGAGCTCCTACGAGCAGTACTTC. It translates to CASSEGPRSSYEQYF.

The J gene is TRBJ1-6, the V gene TRBV7-9, with D perhaps matching TRBD1 (5 bases). This CDR3 comprises 19 residues. Germline V gene lookup returns CDR1 SEHNR and CDR2 FQNEAQ (reference sequence). Between the trimmed V and J ends, which lost 1 base and 0 bases, there was a span of 16 bases. As DNA, the CDR3 is TGTGCCAGCAGCTTAGGGAGCAGGGCCGTTAGCTCCTATAATTCACCCCTCCACTTT. Translation gives CASSLGSRAVSSYNSPLHF.

This chain links TRBV6-5 with TRBJ2-5; D gene ambiguous. CDR1 and CDR2 from the germline V gene are MNHEY and SVGAGI. V gave up 1 base and J gave up 5 bases, with 11 bases separating them. CDR3 length equals 14 residues. The CDR3 coding sequence is TGTGCCAGCAGTTACTACCGCGGTGGCGAGACCCAGTACTTC. Encoded protein: CASSYYRGGETQYF.

The sample holds a few counts of this clone. The rearrangement joins TRBV5-6 to TRBJ2-7; 8 bases line up with TRBD2. Germline CDR1 is SGHDT and CDR2 is YYEEEE. V was pared by 3 bases and J by 4 bases, with 6 bases of the junction left unmatched. CDR3 length: 14 residues. CDR3 DNA sequence: TGTGCCAGCAGCTCCCGGGGGGGCGTATACGAGCAGTACTTC. This codes for CASSSRGGVYEQYF. Full variable domain (rest looked up from reference TRBV5-6 and TRBJ2-7): DAGVTQSPTHLIKTRGQQVTLRCSPKSGHDTVSWYQQALGQGPQFIFQYYEEEERQRGNFPDRFSGHQFPNYSSELNVNALLLGDSALYLCASSSRGGVYEQYFGPGTRLTVT.

This clone has a single count. The V gene is TRBV7-2, the J gene TRBJ2-7, with TRBD1 matching 7 bases. After removal of 5 bases from V and 2 bases from J, the junction contained 3 bases not matched to a gene. This CDR3 contains 13 residues. Germline values: CDR1 SGHTA, CDR2 FQGNSA. CDR3: CASSRDSAYEQYF. CDR3 sequence (DNA): TGTGCCAGCAGCCGGGACAGTGCCTACGAGCAGTACTTC.

The chain uses TRBV2 and TRBJ1-2; the D is unclear. CDR1 and CDR2 from the germline V gene are SNHLY and FYNNEI. The CDR3 totals 10 residues. With 10 bases removed from V and 8 bases from J, the gap between germline ends came to 11 bases. CDR3 DNA sequence: TGTGCCAATAAAGGCGGGGGCTACACCTTC. It codes for CANKGGGYTF.